The following is a TCR beta chain sequence with its context. The antigen is not known. Because it lacks the conserved phenylalanine or tryptophan at the end, this CDR3 is likely a read error. Recruitment covered hyperthyroidism patients aged 18 to 65 whose new diagnosis was of under 2 months' duration. The record originates from a study of Graves' ophthalmopathy and Graves' hyperthyroidism. Scientists amplified the TCR beta CDR3 regions from RNA transcripts. HTBI primers served in a first-round RT-PCR, which a second-round multiplex PCR followed. One entry per CDR3 protein results from TCRdb running MiXCR on the multiplex PCR reads. The sample holds 580,000 or so distinct CDR3 sequences; under 40% are singletons and the top ten take approximately 4.1%. General study results and limits: In blood, most expanded thyroid clonotypes above 0.001 frequency were also detected.

Looked up from germline, CDR1 is DFQATT and CDR2 is SNEGSKA (reference sequence). V lost 5 bases to trimming and J lost 4 bases, with 15 bases between them. This CDR3 spans 14 amino acids. V usage is TRBV20-1 and J usage is TRBJ1-5; TRBD1 is a possible D gene (6 bases). This sequence originates from an adult man with Graves' hyperthyroidism. The specimen sequenced was peripheral blood or thyroid tissue (not recorded which). In DNA form, the CDR3 reads TGCAGTGCTCTTACAACAGGGTTGAATCAGCCCCAGCATCTT. Encoded protein: CSALTTGLNQPQHL.